This T cell receptor (beta chain) was found in a study of T cells expressing NK-cell markers. Whole-study context: Among eight sequenced donors, seven carried HCMV seropositivity while one was seronegative.

Details on this clonotype: Its antigen is still unknown.

Germline V lookup: CDR1 DFQATT, CDR2 SNEGSKA (reference sequence). The CDR3 consists of 16 residues. Study results and limitations: Where four donors were concerned, these clonotypes also led the CD3+CD56-NKG2C+ fraction. NKG2C+ dominant clonotypes from roughly 6 donors made up roughly 1.0-7.5% of CD8+ T cells.

Template switching by 5'RACE with UMIs generated the TCR beta cDNA. TCRdb reprocessed the 5' RACE reads and keeps a single row for each CDR3 protein, giving no DNA. The sample data list roughly 380,000 distinct CDR3 sequences. The chain links TRBV20-1 to TRBJ2-2; TCRdb names TRBD2, which stays unverified in the absence of DNA. The sequence came from a man aged 18 to 69 in good health. The sample consisted of blood T cells: a sorted CD56 or NKG2C T cell subset, CD4+ or CD8+ T cells, or bulk PBMC T cells (not recorded which). The CDR3 region is CSARNLAGTNTGELFF.